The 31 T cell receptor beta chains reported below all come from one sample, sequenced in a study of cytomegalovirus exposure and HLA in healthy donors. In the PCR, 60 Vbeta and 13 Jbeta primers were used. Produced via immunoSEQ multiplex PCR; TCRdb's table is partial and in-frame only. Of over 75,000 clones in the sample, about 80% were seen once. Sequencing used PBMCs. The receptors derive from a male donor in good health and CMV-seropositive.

CDR3 protein: CSVRVDYEQFF. In DNA, the CDR3 is TGCAGCGTTAGGGTGGACTATGAGCAGTTCTTC. The V and J genes are TRBV29-1 and TRBJ2-1; a weak D match, TRBD2 (5 bases). Germline-derived CDR1 and CDR2 are SQVTM and ANQGSEA. The CDR3 is made up of 11 amino acids. The V gene lost 5 bases and the J gene lost 8 bases, with 10 bases spanning the gap.

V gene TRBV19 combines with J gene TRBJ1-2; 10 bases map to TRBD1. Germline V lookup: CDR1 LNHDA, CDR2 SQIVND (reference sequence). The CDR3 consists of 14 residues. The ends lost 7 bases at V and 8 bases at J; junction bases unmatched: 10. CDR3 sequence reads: CASTWTGGSEGYTF. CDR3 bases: TGTGCCAGTACCTGGACAGGGGGAAGTGAAGGCTACACCTTC. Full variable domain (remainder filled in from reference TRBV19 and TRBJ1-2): DGGITQSPKYLFRKEGQNVTLSCEQNLNHDAMYWYRQDPGQGLRLIYYSQIVNDFQKGDIAEGYSVSREKKESFPLTVTSAQKNPTAFYLCASTWTGGSEGYTFGSGTRLTVV.

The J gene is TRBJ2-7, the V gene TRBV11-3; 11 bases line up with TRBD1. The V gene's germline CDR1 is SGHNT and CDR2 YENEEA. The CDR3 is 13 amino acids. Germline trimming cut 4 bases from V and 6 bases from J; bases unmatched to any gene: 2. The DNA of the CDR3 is TGTGCCAGCAGCTCCGGGACAGGGGGCGAGCAGTACTTC. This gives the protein CASSSGTGGEQYF.

CDR3 in DNA: TGTGCCAGCAGCTTAACCCGTAATGATGGCTACACCTTC. As protein: CASSLTRNDGYTF. J is TRBJ1-2 and V is TRBV7-3, with D uncertain. V lost 0 bases, J lost 6 bases, and 8 bases lay in between. The CDR3 is 13 amino acids. Germline V CDR1 and CDR2: SGHTA, FQGTGA.

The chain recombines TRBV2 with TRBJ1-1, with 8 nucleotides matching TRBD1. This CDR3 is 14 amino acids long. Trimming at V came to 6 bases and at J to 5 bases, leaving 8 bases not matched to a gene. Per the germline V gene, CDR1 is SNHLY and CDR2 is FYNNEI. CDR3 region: CASRAGGVRTEAFF. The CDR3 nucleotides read TGTGCCAGCAGGGCAGGGGGCGTGAGGACTGAAGCTTTCTTT.

CDR3 nucleotides: TGTGCCAGCAGTGGGACAGGGATCGTCGAAAAACTGTTTTTT. It codes for CASSGTGIVEKLFF. V is TRBV2 and J is TRBJ1-4; 8 positions match TRBD1. Trimming removed 4 bases from V and 8 bases from J; junction bases left unmatched: 6. Germline values: CDR1 SNHLY, CDR2 FYNNEI. The CDR3 length is 14 residues.

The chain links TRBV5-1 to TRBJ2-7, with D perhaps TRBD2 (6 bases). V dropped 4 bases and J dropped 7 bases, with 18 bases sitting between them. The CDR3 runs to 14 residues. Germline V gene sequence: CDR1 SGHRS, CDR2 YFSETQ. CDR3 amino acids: CASSAAGFGSEQYF. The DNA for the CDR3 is TGCGCCAGCAGCGCCGCGGGATTTGGGAGTGAGCAGTACTTC.

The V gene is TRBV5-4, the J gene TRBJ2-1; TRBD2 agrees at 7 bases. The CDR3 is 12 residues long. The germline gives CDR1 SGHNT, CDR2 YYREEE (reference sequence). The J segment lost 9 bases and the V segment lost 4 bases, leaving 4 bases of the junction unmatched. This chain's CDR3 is CASSLAASEQFF. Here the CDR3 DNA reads TGTGCCAGCAGCCTAGCGGCCAGTGAGCAGTTCTTC.

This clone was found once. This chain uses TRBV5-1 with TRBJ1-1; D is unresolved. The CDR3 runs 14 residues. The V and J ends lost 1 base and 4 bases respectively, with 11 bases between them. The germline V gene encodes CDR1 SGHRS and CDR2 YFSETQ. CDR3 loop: CASSLLPEGTEAFF. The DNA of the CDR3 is TGCGCCAGCAGCTTGTTACCAGAGGGCACTGAAGCTTTCTTT.

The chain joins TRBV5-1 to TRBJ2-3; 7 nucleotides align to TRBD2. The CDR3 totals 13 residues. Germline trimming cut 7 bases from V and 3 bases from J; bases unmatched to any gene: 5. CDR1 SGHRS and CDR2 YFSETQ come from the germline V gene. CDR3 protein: CASYVGGTDTQYF. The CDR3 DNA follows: TGCGCCAGCTACGTGGGGGGGACAGATACGCAGTATTTT.

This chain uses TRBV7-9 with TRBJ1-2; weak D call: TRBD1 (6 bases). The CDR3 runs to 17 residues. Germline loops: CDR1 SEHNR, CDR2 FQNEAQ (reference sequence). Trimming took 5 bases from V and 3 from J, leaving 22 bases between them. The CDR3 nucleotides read TGTGCCAGCAGCCTAAACCGGCACCGGACAGCTGACTATGGCTACACCTTC. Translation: CASSLNRHRTADYGYTF. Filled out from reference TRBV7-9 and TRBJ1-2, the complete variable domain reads DTGVSQNPRHKITKRGQNVTFRCDPISEHNRLYWYRQTLGQGPEFLTYFQNEAQLEKSRLLSDRFSAERPKGSFSTLEIQRTEQGDSAMYLCASSLNRHRTADYGYTFGSGTRLTVV.

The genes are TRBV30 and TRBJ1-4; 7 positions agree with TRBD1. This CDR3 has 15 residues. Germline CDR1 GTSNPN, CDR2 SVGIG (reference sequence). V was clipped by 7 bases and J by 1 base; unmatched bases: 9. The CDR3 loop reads CALQGTSGTNEKLFF. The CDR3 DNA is TGTGCCTTACAGGGGACATCGGGAACTAATGAAAAACTGTTTTTT.

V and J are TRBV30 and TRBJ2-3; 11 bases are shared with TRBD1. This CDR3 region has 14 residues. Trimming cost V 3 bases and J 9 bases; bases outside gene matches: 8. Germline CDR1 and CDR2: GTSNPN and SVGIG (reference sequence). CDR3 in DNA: TGTGCCTGGAGGAGTATCGGGACAGGGGGGACGCAGTATTTT. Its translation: CAWRSIGTGGTQYF.

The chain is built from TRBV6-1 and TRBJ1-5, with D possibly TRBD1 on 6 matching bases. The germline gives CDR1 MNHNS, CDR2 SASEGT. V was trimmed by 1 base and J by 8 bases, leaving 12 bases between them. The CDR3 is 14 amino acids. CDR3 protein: CASSEGTVREPQHF. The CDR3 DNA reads TGTGCCAGCAGTGAAGGGACAGTCCGGGAGCCCCAGCATTTT.

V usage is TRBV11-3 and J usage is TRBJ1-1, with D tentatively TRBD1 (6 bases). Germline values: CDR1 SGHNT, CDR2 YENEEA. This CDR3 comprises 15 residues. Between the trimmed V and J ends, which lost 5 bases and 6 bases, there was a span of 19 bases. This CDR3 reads CASSARDTPDAEAFF. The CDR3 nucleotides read TGTGCCAGCAGCGCCCGGGACACTCCAGACGCTGAAGCTTTCTTT.

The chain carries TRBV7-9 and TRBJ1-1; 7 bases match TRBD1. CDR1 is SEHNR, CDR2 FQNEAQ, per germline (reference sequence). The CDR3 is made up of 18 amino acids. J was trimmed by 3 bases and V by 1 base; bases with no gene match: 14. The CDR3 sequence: CASSLVWGQSLRDTEAFF. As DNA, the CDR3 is TGTGCCAGCAGCTTAGTGTGGGGACAGTCGCTAAGAGACACTGAAGCTTTCTTT.

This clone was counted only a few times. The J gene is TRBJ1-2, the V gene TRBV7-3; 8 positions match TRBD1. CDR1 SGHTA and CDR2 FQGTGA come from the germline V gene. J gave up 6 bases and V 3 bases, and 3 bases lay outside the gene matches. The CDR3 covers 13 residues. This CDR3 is CASSFNRGDGYTF. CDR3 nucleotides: TGTGCCAGCAGCTTTAACAGGGGGGATGGCTACACCTTC.

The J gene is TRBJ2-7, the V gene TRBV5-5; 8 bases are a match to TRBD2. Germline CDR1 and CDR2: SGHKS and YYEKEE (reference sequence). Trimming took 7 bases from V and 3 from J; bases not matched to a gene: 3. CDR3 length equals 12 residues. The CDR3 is CASALADYEQYF. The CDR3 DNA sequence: TGTGCCAGCGCACTAGCGGACTACGAGCAGTACTTC.

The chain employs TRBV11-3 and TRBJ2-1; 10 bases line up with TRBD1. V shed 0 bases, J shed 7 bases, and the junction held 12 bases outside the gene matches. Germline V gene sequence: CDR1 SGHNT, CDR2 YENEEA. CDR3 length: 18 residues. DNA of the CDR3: TGTGCCAGCAGCTTAGACATTCCTCGGGACAGGGGATCGAATGAGCAGTTCTTC. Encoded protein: CASSLDIPRDRGSNEQFF.

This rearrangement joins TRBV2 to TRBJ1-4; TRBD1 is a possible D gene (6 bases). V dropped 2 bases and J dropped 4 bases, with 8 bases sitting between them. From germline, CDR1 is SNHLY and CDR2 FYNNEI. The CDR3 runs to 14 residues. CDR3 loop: CASSERTVNEKLFF. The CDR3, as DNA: TGTGCCAGCAGTGAAAGGACAGTTAATGAAAAACTGTTTTTT.

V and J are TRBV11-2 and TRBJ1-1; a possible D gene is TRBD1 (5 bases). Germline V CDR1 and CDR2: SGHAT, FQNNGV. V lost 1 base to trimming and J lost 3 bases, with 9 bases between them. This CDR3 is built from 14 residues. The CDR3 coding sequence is TGTGCCAGCAGCTTAGTGGGCAGGGACACTGAAGCTTTCTTT. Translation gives CASSLVGRDTEAFF. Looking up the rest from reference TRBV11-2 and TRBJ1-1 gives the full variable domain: EAGVAQSPRYKIIEKRQSVAFWCNPISGHATLYWYQQILGQGPKLLIQFQNNGVVDDSQLPKDRFSAERLKGVDSTLKIQPAKLEDSAVYLCASSLVGRDTEAFFGQGTRLTVV.

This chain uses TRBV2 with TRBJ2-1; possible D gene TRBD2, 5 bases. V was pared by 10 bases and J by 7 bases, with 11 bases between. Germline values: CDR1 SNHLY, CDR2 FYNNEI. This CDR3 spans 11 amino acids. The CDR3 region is CANTRGNEQFF. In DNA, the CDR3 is TGTGCCAACACACGAGGGAATGAGCAGTTCTTC.

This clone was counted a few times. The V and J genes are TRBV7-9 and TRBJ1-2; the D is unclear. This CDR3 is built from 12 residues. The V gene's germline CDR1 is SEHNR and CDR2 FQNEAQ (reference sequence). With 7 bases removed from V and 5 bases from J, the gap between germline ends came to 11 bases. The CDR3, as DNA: TGTGCCAGCACCGGGAGAGAATATGGCTACACCTTC. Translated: CASTGREYGYTF.

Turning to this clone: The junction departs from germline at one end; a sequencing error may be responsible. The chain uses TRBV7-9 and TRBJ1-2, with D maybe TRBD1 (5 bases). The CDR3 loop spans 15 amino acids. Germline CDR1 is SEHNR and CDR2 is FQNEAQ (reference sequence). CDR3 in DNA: TGTTCCAGCAGCTTGGGCAGGGCCGGCAACTATGGCTACACCTTC. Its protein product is CSSSLGRAGNYGYTF. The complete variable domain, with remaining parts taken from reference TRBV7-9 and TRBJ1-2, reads DTGVSQNPRHKITKRGQNVTFRCDPISEHNRLYWYRQTLGQGPEFLTYFQNEAQLEKSRLLSDRFSAERPKGSFSTLEIQRTEQGDSAMYLCSSSLGRAGNYGYTFGSGTRLTVV.

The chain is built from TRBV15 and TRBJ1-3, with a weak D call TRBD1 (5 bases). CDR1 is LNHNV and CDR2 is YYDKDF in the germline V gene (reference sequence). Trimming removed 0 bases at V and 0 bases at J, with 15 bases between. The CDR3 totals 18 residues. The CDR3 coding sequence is TGTGCCACCAGCAGAGATTACCCTCAGGGCCGCTCTGGAAACACCATATATTTT. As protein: CATSRDYPQGRSGNTIYF.

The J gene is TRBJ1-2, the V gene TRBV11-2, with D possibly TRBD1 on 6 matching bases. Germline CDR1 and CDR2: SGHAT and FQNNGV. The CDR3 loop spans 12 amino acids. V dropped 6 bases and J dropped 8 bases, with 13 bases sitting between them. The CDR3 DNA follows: TGTGCCAGCAGGACAGGCCGGTGGGGCTACACCTTC. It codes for CASRTGRWGYTF. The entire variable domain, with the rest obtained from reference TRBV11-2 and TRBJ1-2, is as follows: EAGVAQSPRYKIIEKRQSVAFWCNPISGHATLYWYQQILGQGPKLLIQFQNNGVVDDSQLPKDRFSAERLKGVDSTLKIQPAKLEDSAVYLCASRTGRWGYTFGSGTRLTVV.

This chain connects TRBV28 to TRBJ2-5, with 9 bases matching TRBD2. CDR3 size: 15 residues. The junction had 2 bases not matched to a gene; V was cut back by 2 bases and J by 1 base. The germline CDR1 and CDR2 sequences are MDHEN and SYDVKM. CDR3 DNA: TGTGCCAGCAGTTTAGGCGGGGGGGGCCAAGAGACCCAGTACTTC. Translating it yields CASSLGGGGQETQYF.

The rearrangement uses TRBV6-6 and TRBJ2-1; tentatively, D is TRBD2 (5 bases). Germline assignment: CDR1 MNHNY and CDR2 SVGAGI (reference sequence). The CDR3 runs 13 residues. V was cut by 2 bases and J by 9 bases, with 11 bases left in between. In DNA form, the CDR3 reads TGTGCCAGCAGTTACATGGCTCTAGCTGAGCAGTTCTTC. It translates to CASSYMALAEQFF.

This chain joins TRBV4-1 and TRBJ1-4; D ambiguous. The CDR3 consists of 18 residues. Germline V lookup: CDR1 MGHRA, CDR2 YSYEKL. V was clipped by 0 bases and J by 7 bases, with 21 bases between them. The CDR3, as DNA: TGCGCCAGCAGCCAAGACCGCGGAATGCAAGGAGAGGGTGAAAAACTGTTTTTT. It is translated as CASSQDRGMQGEGEKLFF.

In DNA, the CDR3 is TGTGCCAGCGGGGGGGGGAGCACAGATACGCAGTATTTT. Its translation: CASGGGSTDTQYF. This rearrangement joins TRBV6-1 to TRBJ2-3, with 7 bases matching TRBD2. After removal of 8 bases from V and 0 bases from J, the junction contained 2 bases not matched to a gene. The CDR3 sequence is 13 residues long. In germline, CDR1 is MNHNS, CDR2 SASEGT.

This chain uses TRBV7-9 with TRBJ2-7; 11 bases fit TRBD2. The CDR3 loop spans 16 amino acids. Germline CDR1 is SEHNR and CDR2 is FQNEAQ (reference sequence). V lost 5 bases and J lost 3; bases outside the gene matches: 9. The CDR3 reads CASSEGLAGGNYEQYF. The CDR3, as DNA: TGTGCCAGCAGCGAGGGGCTAGCGGGGGGAAACTACGAGCAGTACTTC.